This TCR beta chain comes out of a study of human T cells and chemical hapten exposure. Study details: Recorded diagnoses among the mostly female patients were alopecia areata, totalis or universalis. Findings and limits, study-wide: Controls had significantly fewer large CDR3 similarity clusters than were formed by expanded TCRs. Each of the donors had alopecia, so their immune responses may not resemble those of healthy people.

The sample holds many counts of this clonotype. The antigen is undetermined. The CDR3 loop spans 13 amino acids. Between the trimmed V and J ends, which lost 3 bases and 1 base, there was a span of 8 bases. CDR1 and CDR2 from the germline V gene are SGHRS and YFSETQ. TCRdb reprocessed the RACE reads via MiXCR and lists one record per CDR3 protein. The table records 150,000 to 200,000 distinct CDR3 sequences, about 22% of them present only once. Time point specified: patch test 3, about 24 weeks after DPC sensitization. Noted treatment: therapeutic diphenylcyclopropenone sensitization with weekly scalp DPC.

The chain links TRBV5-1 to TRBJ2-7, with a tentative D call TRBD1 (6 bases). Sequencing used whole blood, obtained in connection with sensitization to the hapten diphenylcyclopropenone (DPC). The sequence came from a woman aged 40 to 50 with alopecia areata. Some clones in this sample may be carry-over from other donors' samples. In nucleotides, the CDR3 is TGCGCCAGCAGCTCGGACAGATCCTACGAGCAGTACTTC. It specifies CASSSDRSYEQYF.